A selection of T cell receptor beta chains follows, all from one sample in a study of T cell repertoires in cytomegalovirus infection. TCRdb independently ran MiXCR on the reads; one entry per CDR3 protein. In the table there are approximately 910,000 distinct CDR3 sequences, approximately 33% of which are singletons. The antigens these receptors bind are not known. Sequencing was performed on cultured CD8+ T cells from PBMCs, taken from culture after CMV antigen stimulation. Receptors were obtained from a human donor in good health (CMV status not recorded). Some clones in this sample may be carry-over from other donors' samples. Each CDR3 is given with its conserved first and last residue. The D gene is left open where the match is weak. Where a row states a size, it is once, few, many or the class of an expanded clone; other rows omit it.

>TRBJ2-1|TRBV5-1|-|-
TGCGCCAGCAGCTTGGCGGGGGCTCCCAATGAGCAGTTCTTC
CASSLAGAPNEQFF
>TRBJ2-3|TRBV12-3/TRBV12-4|-|TRBD2
TGTGCCAGCAGTTTCCTGGGGGGGGGGTATTTT
CASSFLGGGYF
>TRBJ1-2|TRBV2|few|-
TGTGCCAACACAGGAATCGGGTATGGCTACACCTTC
CANTGIGYGYTF
>TRBJ2-1|TRBV12-3/TRBV12-4|-|-
TGTGCCAGCAGTTCCTCGGGCCGGGGGTACAATGAGCAGTTCTTC
CASSSSGRGYNEQFF
>TRBJ2-5|TRBV4-1|few|TRBD1
TGCGCCAGCAGCCAAGGGACAGGGCTGTACCAAGAGACCCAGTACTTC
CASSQGTGLYQETQYF
>TRBJ2-5|TRBV4-1|-|-
TGCGCCAGCAGCCAAGGACTGTTAGGTGGCAGGGAGACCCAGTACTTC
CASSQGLLGGRETQYF
>TRBJ2-5|TRBV19|-|-
TGTGCCAGTAGTAATACGGACAGTTTGTACCAAGAGACCCAGTACTTC
CASSNTDSLYQETQYF
>TRBJ2-5|TRBV20-1|-|-
TGCAGTGCTAGAGATCCGGGGAGGGGGTTTCAAGAGACCCAGTACTTC
CSARDPGRGFQETQYF
>TRBJ1-1|TRBV7-9|-|-
TGTGCCAGCAGTCCCAGGGTCCACACTGAAGCTTTCTTT
CASSPRVHTEAFF
>TRBJ1-2|TRBV27|few|TRBD1
TGTGCCAGCAGCCGCTCCTGGGACAGTAATAACTATGGCTACACCTTC
CASSRSWDSNNYGYTF
>TRBJ1-2|TRBV2|-|TRBD1
TGTGCCAGCAGGCACAGGGGAGAAGCCTATGGCTACACCTTC
CASRHRGEAYGYTF
>TRBJ2-2|TRBV7-9|few|TRBD1
TGTGCCAGCAGCCAAACCCCGGGACAGGGAACCACCGGGGAGCTGTTTTTT
CASSQTPGQGTTGELFF
>TRBJ2-7|TRBV3-1|-|-
TGTGCCAGCAGCCAAGATCTCCAGCTAGGCGAGCAGTACTTC
CASSQDLQLGEQYF
>TRBJ1-2|TRBV7-4|-|-
TGTGCCAGCAGCCCCATAGGGGACCAAAGCTACACCTTC
CASSPIGDQSYTF
>TRBJ2-1|TRBV24-1|-|TRBD2
TGTGCCACCAGTGATAACATAGCGGGGGGTCCCGGTTGTGAGCAGTTCTTC
CATSDNIAGGPGCEQFF
>TRBJ2-3|TRBV14|-|TRBD2
TGTGCCAGCAGCCAAGATCTGGGGGGGGGATCCACAGATACGCAGTATTTT
CASSQDLGGGSTDTQYF
>TRBJ1-2|TRBV19|few|-
TGTGCCAGTAGTATAGCTCCCCCACAGACTTCCAATGGCTACACCTTC
CASSIAPPQTSNGYTF
>TRBJ1-2|TRBV4-3|-|-
TGCGCCAGCAGCCAAGATCCTAGACGGTCCGTGACGGGCTACACCTTC
CASSQDPRRSVTGYTF
>TRBJ1-2|TRBV2|-|-
TGTGCCAGCAGTGAAAGAGCCAACTATGGCTACACCTTC
CASSERANYGYTF
>TRBJ2-1|TRBV20-1|-|-
TGCAGTGCTAAGTTGCCTGACAATGAGCAGTTCTTC
CSAKLPDNEQFF
>TRBJ2-1|TRBV2|-|-
TGTGCCAGCAGTGAAGTGGGTATAGGGAAAGGTGAGCAGTTCTTC
CASSEVGIGKGEQFF
>TRBJ2-5|TRBV9|-|TRBD2
TGTGCCAGCAGCCCGAGTAGCGGGGGTGCAGAGACCCAGTACTTC
CASSPSSGGAETQYF
>TRBJ2-2|TRBV5-1|-|TRBD2
TGCGCCAGCAGCCCACCACTAGCGGGGGTGAACACCGGGGAGCTGTTTTTT
CASSPPLAGVNTGELFF